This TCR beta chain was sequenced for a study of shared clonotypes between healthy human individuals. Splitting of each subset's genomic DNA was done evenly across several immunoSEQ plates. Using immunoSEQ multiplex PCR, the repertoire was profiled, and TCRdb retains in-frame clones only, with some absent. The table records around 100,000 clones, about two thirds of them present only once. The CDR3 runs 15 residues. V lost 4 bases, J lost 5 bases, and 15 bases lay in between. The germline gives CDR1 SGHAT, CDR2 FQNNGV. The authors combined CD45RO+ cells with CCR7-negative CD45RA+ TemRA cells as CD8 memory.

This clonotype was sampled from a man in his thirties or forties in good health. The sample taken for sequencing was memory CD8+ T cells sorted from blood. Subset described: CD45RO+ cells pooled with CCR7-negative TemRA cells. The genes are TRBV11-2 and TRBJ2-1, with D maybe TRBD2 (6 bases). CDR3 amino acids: CASSWAGSWHNEQFF. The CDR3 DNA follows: TGTGCCAGCAGCTGGGCGGGATCGTGGCACAATGAGCAGTTCTTC. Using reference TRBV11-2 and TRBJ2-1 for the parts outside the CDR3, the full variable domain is EAGVAQSPRYKIIEKRQSVAFWCNPISGHATLYWYQQILGQGPKLLIQFQNNGVVDDSQLPKDRFSAERLKGVDSTLKIQPAKLEDSAVYLCASSWAGSWHNEQFFGPGTRLTVL.